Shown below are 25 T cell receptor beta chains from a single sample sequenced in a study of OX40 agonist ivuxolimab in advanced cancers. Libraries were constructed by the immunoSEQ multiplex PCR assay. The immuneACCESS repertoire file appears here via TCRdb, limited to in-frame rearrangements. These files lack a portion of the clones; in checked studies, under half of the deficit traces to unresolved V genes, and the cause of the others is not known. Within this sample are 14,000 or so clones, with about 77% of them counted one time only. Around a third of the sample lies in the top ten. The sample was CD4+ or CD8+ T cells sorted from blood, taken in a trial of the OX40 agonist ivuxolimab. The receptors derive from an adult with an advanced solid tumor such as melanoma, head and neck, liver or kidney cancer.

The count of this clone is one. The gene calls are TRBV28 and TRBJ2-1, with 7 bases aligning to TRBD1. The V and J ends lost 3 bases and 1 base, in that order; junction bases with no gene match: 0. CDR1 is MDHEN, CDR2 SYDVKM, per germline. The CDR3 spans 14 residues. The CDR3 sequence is CASSFRGSYNEQFF. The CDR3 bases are TGTGCCAGCAGTTTCAGGGGGTCCTACAATGAGCAGTTCTTC.

In DNA, the CDR3 is TGTGCCAGCAGCTACCCCACAGGGAGCACCGGGGAGCTGTTTTTT. Protein sequence: CASSYPTGSTGELFF. The chain joins TRBV11-3 to TRBJ2-2; tentatively, D is TRBD1 (6 bases). Germline CDR1 reads SGHNT; CDR2 reads YENEEA. The germline V and J ends were trimmed by 4 bases and 4 bases, with 13 bases remaining between them. There are 15 residues in the CDR3. The complete variable domain, with remaining parts taken from reference TRBV11-3 and TRBJ2-2, reads EAGVVQSPRYKIIEKKQPVAFWCNPISGHNTLYWYLQNLGQGPELLIRYENEEAVDDSQLPKDRFSAERLKGVDSTLKIQPAELGDSAVYLCASSYPTGSTGELFFGEGSRLTVL.

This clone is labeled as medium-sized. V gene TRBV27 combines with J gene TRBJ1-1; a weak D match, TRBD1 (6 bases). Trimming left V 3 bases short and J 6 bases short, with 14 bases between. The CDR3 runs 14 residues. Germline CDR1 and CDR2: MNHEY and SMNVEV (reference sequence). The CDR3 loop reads CASSFLLPGAEAFF. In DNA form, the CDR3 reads TGTGCCAGCAGTTTTTTGTTACCAGGGGCTGAAGCTTTCTTT.

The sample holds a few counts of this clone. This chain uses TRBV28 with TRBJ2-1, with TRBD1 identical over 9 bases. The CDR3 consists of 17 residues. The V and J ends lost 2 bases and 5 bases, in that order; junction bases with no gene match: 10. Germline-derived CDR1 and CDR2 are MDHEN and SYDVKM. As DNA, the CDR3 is TGTGCCAGCAGTTTAAGGGCGGACAGGGGATCGGACAATGAGCAGTTCTTC. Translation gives CASSLRADRGSDNEQFF.

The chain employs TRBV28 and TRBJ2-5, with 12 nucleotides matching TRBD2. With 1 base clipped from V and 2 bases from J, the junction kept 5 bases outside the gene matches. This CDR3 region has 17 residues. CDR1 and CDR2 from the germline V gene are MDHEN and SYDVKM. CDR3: CASSLSPTSGGQETQYF. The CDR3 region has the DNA TGTGCCAGCAGTTTATCCCCGACTAGCGGGGGACAAGAGACCCAGTACTTC.

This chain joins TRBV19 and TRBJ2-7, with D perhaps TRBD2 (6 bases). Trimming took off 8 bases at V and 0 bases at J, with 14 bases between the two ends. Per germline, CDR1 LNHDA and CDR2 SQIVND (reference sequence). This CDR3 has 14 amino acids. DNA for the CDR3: TGTGCCAGTGGGGACTCTATGAGCTCCTACGAGCAGTACTTC. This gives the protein CASGDSMSSYEQYF.

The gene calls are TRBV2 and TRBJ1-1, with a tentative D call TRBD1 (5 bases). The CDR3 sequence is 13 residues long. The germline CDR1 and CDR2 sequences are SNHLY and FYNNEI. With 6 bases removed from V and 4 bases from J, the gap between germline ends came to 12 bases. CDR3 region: CASRDQGPTEAFF. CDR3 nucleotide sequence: TGTGCCAGCAGAGACCAGGGACCCACTGAAGCTTTCTTT.

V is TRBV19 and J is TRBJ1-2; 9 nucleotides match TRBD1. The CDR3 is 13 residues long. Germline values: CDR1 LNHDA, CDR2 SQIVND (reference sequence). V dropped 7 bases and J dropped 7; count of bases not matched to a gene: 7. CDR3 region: CASTADRGAGYTF. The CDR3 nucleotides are TGTGCCAGTACCGCGGACAGGGGTGCTGGCTACACCTTC. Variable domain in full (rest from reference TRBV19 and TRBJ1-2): DGGITQSPKYLFRKEGQNVTLSCEQNLNHDAMYWYRQDPGQGLRLIYYSQIVNDFQKGDIAEGYSVSREKKESFPLTVTSAQKNPTAFYLCASTADRGAGYTFGSGTRLTVV.

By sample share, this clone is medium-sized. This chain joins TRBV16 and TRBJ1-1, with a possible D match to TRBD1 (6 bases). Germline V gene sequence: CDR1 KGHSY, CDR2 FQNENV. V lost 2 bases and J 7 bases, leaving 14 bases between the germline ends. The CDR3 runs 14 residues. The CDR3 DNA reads TGTGCCAGCAGCCAAACGGGACAACTCCTTGAAGCTTTCTTT. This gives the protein CASSQTGQLLEAFF.

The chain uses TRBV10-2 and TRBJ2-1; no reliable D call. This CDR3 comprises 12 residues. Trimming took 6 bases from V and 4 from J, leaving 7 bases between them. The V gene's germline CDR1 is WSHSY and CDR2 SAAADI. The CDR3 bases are TGCGCCAGCAGGGACCCATACAATGAGCAGTTCTTC. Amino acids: CASRDPYNEQFF.

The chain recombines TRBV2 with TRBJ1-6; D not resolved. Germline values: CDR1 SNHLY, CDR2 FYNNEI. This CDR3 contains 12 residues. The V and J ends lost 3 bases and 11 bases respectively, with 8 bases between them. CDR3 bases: TGTGCCAGCAGTGATCTGGGAGCACCCCTCCACTTT. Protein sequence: CASSDLGAPLHF.

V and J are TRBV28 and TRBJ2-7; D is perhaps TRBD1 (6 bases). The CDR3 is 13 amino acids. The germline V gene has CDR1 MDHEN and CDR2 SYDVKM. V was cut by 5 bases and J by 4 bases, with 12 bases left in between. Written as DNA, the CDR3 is TGTGCCAGCAGTGGGGACGGGACATACGAGCAGTACTTC. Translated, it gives CASSGDGTYEQYF.

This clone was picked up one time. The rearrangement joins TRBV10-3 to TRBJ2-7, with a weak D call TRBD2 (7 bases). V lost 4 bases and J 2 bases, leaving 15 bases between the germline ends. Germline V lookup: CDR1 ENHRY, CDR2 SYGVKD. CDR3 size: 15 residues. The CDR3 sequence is CAISAPRGGAYEQYF. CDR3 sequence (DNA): TGTGCCATCAGTGCCCCTAGGGGGGGGGCCTACGAGCAGTACTTC.

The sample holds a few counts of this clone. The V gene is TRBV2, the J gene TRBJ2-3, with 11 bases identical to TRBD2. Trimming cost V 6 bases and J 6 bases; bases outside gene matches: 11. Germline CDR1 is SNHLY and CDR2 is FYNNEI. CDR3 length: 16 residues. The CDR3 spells CASSDLTSGGVDTQYF. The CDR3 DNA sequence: TGTGCCAGCAGCGATCTTACTAGCGGGGGAGTCGATACGCAGTATTTT.

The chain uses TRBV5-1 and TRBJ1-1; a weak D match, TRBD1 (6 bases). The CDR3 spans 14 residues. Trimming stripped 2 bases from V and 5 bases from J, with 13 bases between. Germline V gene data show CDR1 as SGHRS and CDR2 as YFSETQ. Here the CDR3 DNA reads TGCGCCAGCAGCTTAGGGAGGGGGTGGACTGAAGCTTTCTTT. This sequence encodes CASSLGRGWTEAFF.

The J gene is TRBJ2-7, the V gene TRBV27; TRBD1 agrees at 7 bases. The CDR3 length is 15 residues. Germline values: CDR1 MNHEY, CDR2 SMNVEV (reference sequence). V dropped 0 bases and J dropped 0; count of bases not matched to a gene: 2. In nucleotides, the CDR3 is TGTGCCAGCAGTTTATCGACAGGGACCTCCTACGAGCAGTACTTC. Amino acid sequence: CASSLSTGTSYEQYF.

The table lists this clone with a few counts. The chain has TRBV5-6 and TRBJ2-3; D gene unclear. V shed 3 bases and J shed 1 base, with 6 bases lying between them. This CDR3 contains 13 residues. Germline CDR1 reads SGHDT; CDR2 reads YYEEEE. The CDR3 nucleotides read TGTGCCAGCAGCTCATACCGCACAGATACGCAGTATTTT. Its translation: CASSSYRTDTQYF. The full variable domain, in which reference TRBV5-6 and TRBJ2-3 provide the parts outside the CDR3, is DAGVTQSPTHLIKTRGQQVTLRCSPKSGHDTVSWYQQALGQGPQFIFQYYEEEERQRGNFPDRFSGHQFPNYSSELNVNALLLGDSALYLCASSSYRTDTQYFGPGTRLTVL.

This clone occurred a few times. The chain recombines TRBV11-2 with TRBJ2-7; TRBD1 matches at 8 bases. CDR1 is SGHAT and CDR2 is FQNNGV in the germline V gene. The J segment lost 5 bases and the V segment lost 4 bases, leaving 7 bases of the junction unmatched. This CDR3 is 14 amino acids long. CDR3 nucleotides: TGTGCCAGCAGCTACCTCGAGACAGGGGACGAGCAGTACTTC. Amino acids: CASSYLETGDEQYF.

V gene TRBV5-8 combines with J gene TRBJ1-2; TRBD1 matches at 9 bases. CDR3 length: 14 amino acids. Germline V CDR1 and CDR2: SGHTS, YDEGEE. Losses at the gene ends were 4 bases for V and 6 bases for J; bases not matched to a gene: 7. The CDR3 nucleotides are TGTGCCAGCAGCAGCCGGGACAGGGCACATGGCTACACCTTC. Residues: CASSSRDRAHGYTF. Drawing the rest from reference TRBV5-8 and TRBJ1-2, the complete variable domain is EAGVTQSPTHLIKTRGQQATLRCSPISGHTSVYWYQQALGLGLQFLLWYDEGEERNRGNFPPRFSGRQFPNYSSELNVNALELEDSALYLCASSSRDRAHGYTFGSGTRLTVV.

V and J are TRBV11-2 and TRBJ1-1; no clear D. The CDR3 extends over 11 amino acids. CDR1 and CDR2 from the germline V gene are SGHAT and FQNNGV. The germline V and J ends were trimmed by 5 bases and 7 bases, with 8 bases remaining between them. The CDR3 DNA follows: TGTGCCAGCAGCATCATTAATGAAGCTTTCTTT. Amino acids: CASSIINEAFF.

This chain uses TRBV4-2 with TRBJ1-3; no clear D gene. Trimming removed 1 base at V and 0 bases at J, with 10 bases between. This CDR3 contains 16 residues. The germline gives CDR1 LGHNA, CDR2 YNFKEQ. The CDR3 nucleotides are TGTGCCAGCAGCCAAGGTTACATTGACTCTGGAAACACCATATATTTT. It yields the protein CASSQGYIDSGNTIYF.

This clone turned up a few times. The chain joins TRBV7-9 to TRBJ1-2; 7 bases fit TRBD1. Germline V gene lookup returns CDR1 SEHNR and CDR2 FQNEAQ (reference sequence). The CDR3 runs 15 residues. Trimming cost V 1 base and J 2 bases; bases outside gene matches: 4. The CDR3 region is CASSLGWDSNYGYTF. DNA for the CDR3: TGTGCCAGCAGCTTAGGATGGGACAGCAACTATGGCTACACCTTC.

The CDR3 spells CASKGDLFWDTEAFF. In DNA form, the CDR3 reads TGTGCCAGTAAAGGGGACCTGTTCTGGGACACTGAAGCTTTCTTT. This sequence joins TRBV19 and TRBJ1-1; D perhaps matches TRBD1 (5 bases). Germline V gives CDR1 LNHDA, CDR2 SQIVND (reference sequence). The CDR3 spans 15 residues. The V gene lost 7 bases and the J gene lost 3 bases, with 18 bases spanning the gap. Combining the CDR3 with reference TRBV19 and TRBJ1-1 gives the whole variable domain DGGITQSPKYLFRKEGQNVTLSCEQNLNHDAMYWYRQDPGQGLRLIYYSQIVNDFQKGDIAEGYSVSREKKESFPLTVTSAQKNPTAFYLCASKGDLFWDTEAFFGQGTRLTVV.

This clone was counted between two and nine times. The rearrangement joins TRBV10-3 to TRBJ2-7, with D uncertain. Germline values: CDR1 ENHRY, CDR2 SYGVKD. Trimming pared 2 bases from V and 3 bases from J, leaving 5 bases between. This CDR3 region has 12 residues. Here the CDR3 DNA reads TGTGCCATCAGTGAGGATGGCTACGAGCAGTACTTC. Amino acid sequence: CAISEDGYEQYF.

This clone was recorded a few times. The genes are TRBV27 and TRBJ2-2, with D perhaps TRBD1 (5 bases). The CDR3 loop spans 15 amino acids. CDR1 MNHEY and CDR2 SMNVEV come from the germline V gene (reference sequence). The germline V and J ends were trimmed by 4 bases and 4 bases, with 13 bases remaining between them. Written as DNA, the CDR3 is TGTGCCAGCAGTTGGACACCCGACCTCACCGGGGAGCTGTTTTTT. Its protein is CASSWTPDLTGELFF.